This T cell receptor (beta chain) is drawn from a study of blood T cell repertoires in COVID-19. In the study overall: Donors in the United States, Italy and Spain gave samples during acute or convalescent COVID-19. From T cells, B-cell-depleted T cells, or PBMCs came the material, which was cDNA or gDNA.

Trimming shortened V by 2 bases and J by 1 base, and 9 bases separated the two germline ends. This CDR3 has 14 residues. The germline V gene has CDR1 KGHSH and CDR2 LQKENI. The repertoire was sequenced with immunoSEQ multiplex PCR; TCRdb's copy has only in-frame clones and lacks some. This table has about 180,000 clones, roughly 81% appearing once. Enrolment of Seattle patients took place during active infection, and they were followed longitudinally. The sequence derives from a woman aged 45-60 years with COVID-19, enrolled during active disease. Sequencing input: peripheral blood. The chain links TRBV18 to TRBJ2-7, with D tentatively TRBD1 (6 bases). The CDR3 loop reads CASSPSQGSYEQYF. The CDR3, as DNA: TGTGCCAGCTCACCATCACAGGGATCCTACGAGCAGTACTTC.